This T cell receptor (beta chain) was sequenced during a study of T cells in Graves' hyperthyroidism and ophthalmopathy. Regarding the study as a whole: Within blood appeared most thyroid clonotypes that had expanded above 0.001.

RNA transcripts provided the source from which TCR beta CDR3 regions were amplified. The study used the HTBI primer set for a first-round RT-PCR of the TCR CDR3. Using its own MiXCR run on the multiplex PCR reads, TCRdb lists one record per CDR3 protein. The sample shows 75,000 to 100,000 distinct CDR3 sequences, about 51% of them seen only once. As regards this clonotype: The antigen remains undetermined.

Stable hyperthyroidism: no ophthalmopathy progression over 18 months of follow-up. CDR3 length equals 13 residues. Germline V gene lookup returns CDR1 SEHNR and CDR2 FQNEAQ (reference sequence). V trimming: 5 bases; J trimming: 7 bases; junction bases outside the gene matches: 5. The source of this sequence is a woman aged 40 to 50 with Graves' hyperthyroidism. Sequencing was done on a sample of blood. This chain uses TRBV7-9 with TRBJ1-2; 9 positions match TRBD1. CDR3 in amino acids: CASSHRGLSGYTF. In nucleotides, the CDR3 is TGTGCCAGCAGCCACAGGGGGCTAAGTGGCTACACCTTC. The full variable domain, rest sourced from reference TRBV7-9 and TRBJ1-2, is DTGVSQNPRHKITKRGQNVTFRCDPISEHNRLYWYRQTLGQGPEFLTYFQNEAQLEKSRLLSDRFSAERPKGSFSTLEIQRTEQGDSAMYLCASSHRGLSGYTFGSGTRLTVV.